This T cell receptor (beta chain) was identified during a study of OX40 agonist ivuxolimab in advanced cancers. Notes on the research overall: The costimulatory receptor OX40 (CD134) was targeted by ivuxolimab, a fully human IgG2 agonistic monoclonal antibody. In the dose-escalation cohort, 82.7% of patients were male, and the mean age was around 60 years, with a range of 23 to 79. Patients were allowed to have had prior anti-PD-1, anti-PD-L1 or anti-CTLA-4 therapy, and around two fifths of the dose-escalation patients had been treated with checkpoint inhibitors. Intravenous ivuxolimab was administered to patients every 2 weeks at six dose levels: 0.01, 0.1, 0.3, 1.5, 3 and 10 mg/kg. The paper reports the monotherapy dose-escalation portion (N of about 51 patients) of the phase I ivuxolimab trial. Peripheral TCRbeta sequencing was intended to test whether TCR sequence diversity was altered and clonal T-cell expansion was caused by ivuxolimab. Of the roughly 51 dose-escalation patients, hepatocellular carcinoma was present in about 20, melanoma in approximately 15, renal cell carcinoma in 9 and head and neck cancer in 9. Three dose-escalation patients achieved partial responses, one with hepatocellular carcinoma and two with cutaneous melanoma. Overall study outcomes, separate from this receptor: After ivuxolimab, CD8+ T cells had more expanded clones than CD4+ T cells on average. Which antigens the clonally expanded peripheral T cells were specific for was not determined. Clonal expansion of both CD4+ and CD8+ blood T cells was observed from baseline to week 6 at doses 0.1 to 3.0 mg/kg. In the 0.1-3.0 mg/kg groups, partial responders had among the lowest normalized peripheral clonal expansion, particularly in CD8+ T cells. Low levels of normalized T-cell clonal expansion were also seen in some nonresponding patients.

Patients with a history of autoimmune disease or receiving systemic immunosuppression were excluded from the trial. Peripheral blood for TCR sequencing was collected from all dose cohorts at baseline, on cycle 4 day 1, and on cycle 7 day 1. The samples were taken from a phase I, first-in-human, multicenter, open-label dose-escalation trial of ivuxolimab. Adults with locally advanced or metastatic melanoma, renal cell, hepatocellular, or head and neck squamous cell carcinoma were enrolled in the trial. Before TCR sequencing, CD4+ and CD8+ T cells were separately sorted from peripheral blood. In its sample, this clone was seen once. The antigen this receptor binds is unknown. No clone much larger than this one lies a single base away; base qualities are absent. Genomic DNA was isolated from the sorted cells so that the TCRbeta CDR3 region could be sequenced. The immunoSEQ Assay was used for sequencing of TCRbeta CDR3 regions. TCRdb provides this immuneACCESS table in a form limited to in-frame rearrangements. Some clones are lacking; in checked studies, under half of them reflect an unresolved V gene, and why the rest are absent is not known. This sample is represented by 100,000 or so clones; 84% of them were singletons. In total, the top ten clones hold around 5.9% of the sample.

The germline V gene provides CDR1 MNHNS and CDR2 SASEGT. V is pruned by 6 bases and J by 3 bases, leaving 5 bases of the junction without a gene match. The CDR3 measures 14 amino acids from cysteine to phenylalanine. The sequence is cut down to CDR3 DNA, 42 bases in frame from base 1. The material sequenced was CD4+ or CD8+ T cells sorted from blood, taken in a trial of the OX40 agonist ivuxolimab. The clonotype was recovered from an adult with an advanced solid tumor such as melanoma, head and neck, liver or kidney cancer. The chain links TRBV6-1 with TRBJ1-5; 7 nucleotides in the junction match TRBD1. The nucleotides read TGTGCCAGCAGGGCTGACAGGGACAATCAGCCCCAGCATTTT. Its protein reads: CASRADRDNQPQHF.